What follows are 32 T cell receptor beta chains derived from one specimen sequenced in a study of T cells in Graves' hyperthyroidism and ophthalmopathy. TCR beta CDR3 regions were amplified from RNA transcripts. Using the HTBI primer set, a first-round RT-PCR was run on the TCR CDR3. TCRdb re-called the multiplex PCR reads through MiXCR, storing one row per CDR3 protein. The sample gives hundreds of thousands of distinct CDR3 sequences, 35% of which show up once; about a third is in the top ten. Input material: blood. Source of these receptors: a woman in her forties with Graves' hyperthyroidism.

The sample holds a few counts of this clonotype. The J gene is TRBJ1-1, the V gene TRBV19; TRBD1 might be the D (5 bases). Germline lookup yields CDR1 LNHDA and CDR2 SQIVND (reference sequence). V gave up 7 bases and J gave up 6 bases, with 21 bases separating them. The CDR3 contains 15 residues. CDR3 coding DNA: TGTGCCAGTACCGACTGGACAATCGGGACTTCTGAAGCTTTCTTT. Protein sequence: CASTDWTIGTSEAFF.

Here the CDR3 reads CASSRPWIRRDSYGYTF. The CDR3 coding sequence is TGCGCCAGCAGCCGACCCTGGATAAGGAGGGACTCCTATGGCTACACCTTC. The J gene is TRBJ1-2, the V gene TRBV5-1, with TRBD1 as a possible D gene (5 bases). Germline V CDR1 and CDR2: SGHRS, YFSETQ. The V end was cut by 4 bases, the J end by 4 bases, with 23 bases between. This CDR3 region has 17 residues.

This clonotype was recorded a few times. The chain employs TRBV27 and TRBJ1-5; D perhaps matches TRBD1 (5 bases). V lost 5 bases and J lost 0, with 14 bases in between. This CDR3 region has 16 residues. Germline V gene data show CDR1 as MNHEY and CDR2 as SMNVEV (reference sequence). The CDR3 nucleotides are TGTGCCAGCAGTCCGCTGACAGCGTATAGCAATCAGCCCCAGCATTTT. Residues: CASSPLTAYSNQPQHF.

The CDR3 nucleotides are TGTGCCAGCAGCGAAAGGACAGGCGGGTACTATGGCTACACCTTC. Translating it yields CASSERTGGYYGYTF. The rearrangement links TRBV9 to TRBJ1-2; TRBD1 matches at 7 bases. The CDR3 totals 15 residues. CDR1 and CDR2 from the germline V gene are SGDLS and YYNGEE. V lost 3 bases to trimming and J lost 3 bases; unmatched junction nucleotides: 8.

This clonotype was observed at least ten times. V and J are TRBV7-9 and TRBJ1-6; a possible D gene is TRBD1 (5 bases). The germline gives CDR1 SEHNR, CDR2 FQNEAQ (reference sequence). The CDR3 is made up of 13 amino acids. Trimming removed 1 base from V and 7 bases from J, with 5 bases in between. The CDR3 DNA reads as TGTGCCAGCAGCTTAGGACAGAATTCACCCCTCCACTTT. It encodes CASSLGQNSPLHF.

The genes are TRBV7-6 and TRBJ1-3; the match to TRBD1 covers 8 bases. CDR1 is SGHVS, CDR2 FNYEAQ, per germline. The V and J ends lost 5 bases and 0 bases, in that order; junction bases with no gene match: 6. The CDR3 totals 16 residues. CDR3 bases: TGTGCCAGCAGCGTATGGGACAGGAGCTCTGGAAACACCATATATTTT. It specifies CASSVWDRSSGNTIYF.

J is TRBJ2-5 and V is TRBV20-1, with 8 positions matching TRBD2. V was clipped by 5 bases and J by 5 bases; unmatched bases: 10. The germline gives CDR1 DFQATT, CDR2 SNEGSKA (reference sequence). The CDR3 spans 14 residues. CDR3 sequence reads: CSAEGIGGVETQYF. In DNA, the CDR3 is TGCAGTGCTGAGGGGATCGGGGGGGTTGAGACCCAGTACTTC.

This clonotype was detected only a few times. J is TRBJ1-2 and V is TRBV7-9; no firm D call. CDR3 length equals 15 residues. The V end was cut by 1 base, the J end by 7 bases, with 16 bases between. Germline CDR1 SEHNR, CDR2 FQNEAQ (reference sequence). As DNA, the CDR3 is TGTGCCAGCAGCTTAGAGATAGGTCTGAGGTGTGGCTACACCTTC. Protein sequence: CASSLEIGLRCGYTF.

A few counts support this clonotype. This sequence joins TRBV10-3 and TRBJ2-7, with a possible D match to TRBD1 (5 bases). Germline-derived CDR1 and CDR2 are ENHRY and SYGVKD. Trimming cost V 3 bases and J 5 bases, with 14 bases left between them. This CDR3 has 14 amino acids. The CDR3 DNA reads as TGTGCCATCAGTGACGGGCAGGGTGAGGACGAGCAGTACTTC. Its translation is CAISDGQGEDEQYF.

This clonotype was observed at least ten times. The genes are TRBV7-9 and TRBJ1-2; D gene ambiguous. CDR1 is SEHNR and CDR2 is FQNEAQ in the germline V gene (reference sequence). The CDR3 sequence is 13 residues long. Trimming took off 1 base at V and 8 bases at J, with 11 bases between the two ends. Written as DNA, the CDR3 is TGTGCCAGCAGCTTAGTGGAGGCCCTCGGCTACACCTTC. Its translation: CASSLVEALGYTF.

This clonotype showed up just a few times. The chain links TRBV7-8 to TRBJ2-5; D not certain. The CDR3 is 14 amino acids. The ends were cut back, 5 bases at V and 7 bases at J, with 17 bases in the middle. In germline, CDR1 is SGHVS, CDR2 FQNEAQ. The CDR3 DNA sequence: TGTGCCAGCAGCCTCGGCGTGGGTGAAGGGACCCAGTACTTC. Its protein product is CASSLGVGEGTQYF.

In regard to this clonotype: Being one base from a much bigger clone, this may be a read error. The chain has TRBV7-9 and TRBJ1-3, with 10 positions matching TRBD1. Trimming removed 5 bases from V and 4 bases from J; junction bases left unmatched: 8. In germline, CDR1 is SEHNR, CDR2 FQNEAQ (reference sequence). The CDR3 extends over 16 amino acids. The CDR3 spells CASSHRDRGFGNTIYF. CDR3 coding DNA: TGTGCCAGCAGCCACCGGGACAGGGGATTCGGAAACACCATATATTTT.

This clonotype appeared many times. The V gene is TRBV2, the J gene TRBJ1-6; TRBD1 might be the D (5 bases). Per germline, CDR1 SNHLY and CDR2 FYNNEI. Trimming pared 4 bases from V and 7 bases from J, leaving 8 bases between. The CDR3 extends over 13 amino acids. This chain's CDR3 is CASSGGQNSPLHF. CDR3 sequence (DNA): TGTGCCAGCAGTGGGGGCCAGAATTCACCCCTCCACTTT.

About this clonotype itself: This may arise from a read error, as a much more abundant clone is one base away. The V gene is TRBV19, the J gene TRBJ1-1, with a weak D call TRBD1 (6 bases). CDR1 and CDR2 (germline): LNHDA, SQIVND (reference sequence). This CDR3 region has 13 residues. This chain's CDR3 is CASSLDRITGAFF. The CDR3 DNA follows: TGTGCCAGTAGTCTGGACAGAATCACTGGAGCTTTCTTT.

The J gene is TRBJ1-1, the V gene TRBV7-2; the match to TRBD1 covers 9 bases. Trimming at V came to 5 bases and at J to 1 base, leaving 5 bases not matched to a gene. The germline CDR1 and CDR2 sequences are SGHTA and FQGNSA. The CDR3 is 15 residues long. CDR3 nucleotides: TGTGCCAGCAGCCACCGGGACAGGGAGAACACTGAAGCTTTCTTT. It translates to CASSHRDRENTEAFF.

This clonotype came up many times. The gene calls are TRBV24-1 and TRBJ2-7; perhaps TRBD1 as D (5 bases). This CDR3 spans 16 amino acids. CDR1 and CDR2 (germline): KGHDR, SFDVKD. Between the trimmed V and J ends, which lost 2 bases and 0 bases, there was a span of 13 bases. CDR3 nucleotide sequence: TGTGCCACCAGTGATTCGTGGGGCGAGCGCTCCTACGAGCAGTACTTC. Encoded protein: CATSDSWGERSYEQYF.

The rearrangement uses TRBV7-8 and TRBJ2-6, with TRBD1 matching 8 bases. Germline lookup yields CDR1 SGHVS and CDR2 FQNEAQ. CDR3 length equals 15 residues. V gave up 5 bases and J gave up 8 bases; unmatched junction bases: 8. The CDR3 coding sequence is TGTGCCAGCAGCCATCGGACAGGGAGGACCAACGTCCTGACTTTC. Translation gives CASSHRTGRTNVLTF.

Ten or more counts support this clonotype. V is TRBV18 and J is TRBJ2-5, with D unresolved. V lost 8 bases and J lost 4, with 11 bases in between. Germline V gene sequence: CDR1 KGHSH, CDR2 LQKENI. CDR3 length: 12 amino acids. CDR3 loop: CASSPPGETQYF. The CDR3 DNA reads TGTGCCAGCAGCCCTCCGGGAGAGACCCAGTACTTC.

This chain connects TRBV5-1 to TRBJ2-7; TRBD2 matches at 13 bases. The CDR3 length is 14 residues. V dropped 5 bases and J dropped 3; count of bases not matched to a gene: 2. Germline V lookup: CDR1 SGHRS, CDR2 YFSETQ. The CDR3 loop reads CASSTSGGDYEQYF. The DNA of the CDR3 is TGCGCCAGCAGTACTAGCGGGGGGGACTACGAGCAGTACTTC.

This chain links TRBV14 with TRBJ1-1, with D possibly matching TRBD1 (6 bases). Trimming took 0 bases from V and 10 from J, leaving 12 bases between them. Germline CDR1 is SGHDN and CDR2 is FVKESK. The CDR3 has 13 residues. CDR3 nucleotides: TGTGCCAGCAGCCAAGAATGGGGGGCTCGAGCTTTCTTT. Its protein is CASSQEWGARAFF.

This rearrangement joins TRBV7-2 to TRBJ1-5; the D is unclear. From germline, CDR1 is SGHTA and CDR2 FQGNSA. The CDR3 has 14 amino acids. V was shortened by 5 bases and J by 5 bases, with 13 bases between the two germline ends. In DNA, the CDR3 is TGTGCCAGCAGCCAAGTTGGGGTGGATCAGCCCCAGCATTTT. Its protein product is CASSQVGVDQPQHF.

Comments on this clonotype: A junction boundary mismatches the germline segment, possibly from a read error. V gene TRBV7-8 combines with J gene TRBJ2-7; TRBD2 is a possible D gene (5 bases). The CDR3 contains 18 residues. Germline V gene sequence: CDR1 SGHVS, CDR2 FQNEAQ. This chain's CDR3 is CASSHYGIPPLSTSEQYF. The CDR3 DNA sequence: TGCGCCAGCAGCCACTACGGGATCCCCCCTCTGTCTACCTCCGAGCAGTACTTC.

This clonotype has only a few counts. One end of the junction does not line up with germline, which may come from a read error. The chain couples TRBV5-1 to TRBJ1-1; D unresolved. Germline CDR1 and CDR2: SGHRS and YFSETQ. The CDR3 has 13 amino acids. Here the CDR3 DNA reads TGCGCCAGCAGCTTGGATATGAACACTGGAGCTTTCTTT. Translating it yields CASSLDMNTGAFF. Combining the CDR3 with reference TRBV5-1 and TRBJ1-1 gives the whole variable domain KAGVTQTPRYLIKTRGQQVTLSCSPISGHRSVSWYQQTPGQGLQFLFEYFSETQRNKGNFPGRFSGRQFSNSRSEMNVSTLELGDSALYLCASSLDMNTGAFFGQGTRLTVV.

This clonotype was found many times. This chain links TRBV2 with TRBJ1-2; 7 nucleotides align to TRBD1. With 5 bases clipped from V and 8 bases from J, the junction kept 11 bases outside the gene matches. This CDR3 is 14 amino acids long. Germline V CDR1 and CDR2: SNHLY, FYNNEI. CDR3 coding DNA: TGTGCCAGCAGTCATTTAGGACAGGTGCGGGGCTACACCTTC. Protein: CASSHLGQVRGYTF.

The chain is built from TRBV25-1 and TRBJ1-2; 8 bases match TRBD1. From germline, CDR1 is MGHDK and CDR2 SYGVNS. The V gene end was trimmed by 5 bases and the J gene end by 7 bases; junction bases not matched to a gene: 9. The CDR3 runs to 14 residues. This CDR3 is CASSFSGGEFGYTF. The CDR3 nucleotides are TGTGCCAGCAGTTTCTCAGGGGGCGAGTTTGGCTACACCTTC.

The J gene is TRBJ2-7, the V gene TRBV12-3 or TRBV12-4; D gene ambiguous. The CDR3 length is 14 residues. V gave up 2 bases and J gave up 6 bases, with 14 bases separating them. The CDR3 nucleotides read TGTGCCAGCAGTTTACGATTTCCCGGCGGCGAGCAGTACTTC. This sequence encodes CASSLRFPGGEQYF.

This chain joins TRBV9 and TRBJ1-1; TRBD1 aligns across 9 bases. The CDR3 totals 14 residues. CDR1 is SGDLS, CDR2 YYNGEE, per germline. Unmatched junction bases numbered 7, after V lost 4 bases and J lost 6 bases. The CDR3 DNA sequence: TGTGCCAGCAGCAGACAGGGGGAAGGTTCTGAAGCTTTCTTT. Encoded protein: CASSRQGEGSEAFF.

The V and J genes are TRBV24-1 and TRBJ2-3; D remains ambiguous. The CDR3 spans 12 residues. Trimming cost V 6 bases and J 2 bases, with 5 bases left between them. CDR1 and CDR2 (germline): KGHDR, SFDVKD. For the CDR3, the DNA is TGTGCCACCAGTAAAGACACAGATACGCAGTATTTT. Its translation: CATSKDTDTQYF.

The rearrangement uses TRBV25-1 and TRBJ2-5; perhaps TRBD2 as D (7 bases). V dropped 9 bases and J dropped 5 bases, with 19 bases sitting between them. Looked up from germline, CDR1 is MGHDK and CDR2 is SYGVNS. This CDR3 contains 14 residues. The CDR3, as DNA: TGTGCCAGTAGAGGGGGGGCGACGTGGGAGACCCAGTACTTC. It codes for CASRGGATWETQYF.

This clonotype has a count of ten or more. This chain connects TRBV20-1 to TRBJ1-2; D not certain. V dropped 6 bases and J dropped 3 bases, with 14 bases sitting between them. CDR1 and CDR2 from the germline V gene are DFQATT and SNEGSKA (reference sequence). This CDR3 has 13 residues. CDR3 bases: TGCAGTGCGCCCCAGCCGGGCTACTATGGCTACACCTTC. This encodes CSAPQPGYYGYTF.

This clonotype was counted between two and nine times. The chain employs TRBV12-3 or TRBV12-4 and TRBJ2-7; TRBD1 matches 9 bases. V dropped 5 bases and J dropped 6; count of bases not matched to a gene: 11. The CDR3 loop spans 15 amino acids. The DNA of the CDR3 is TGTGCCAGCAGTCTAAGAACAGGGGGCAGGGGCGAGCAGTACTTC. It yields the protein CASSLRTGGRGEQYF.

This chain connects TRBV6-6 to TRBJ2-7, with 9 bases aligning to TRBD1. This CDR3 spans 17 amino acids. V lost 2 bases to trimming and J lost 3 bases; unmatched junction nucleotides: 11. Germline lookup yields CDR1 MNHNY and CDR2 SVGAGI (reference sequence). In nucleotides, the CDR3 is TGTGCCAGCAGTTACGGTCCTCCCGGGACAGGGAACTACGAGCAGTACTTC. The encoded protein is CASSYGPPGTGNYEQYF.